A single sample gave rise to the 25 T cell receptor beta chains below, sequenced in a study of beta chain features in type 1 diabetes. Every isolated RNA sample was fully reverse transcribed, so sequencing captured expressed TCRB transcripts. Sequencing was performed with immunoSEQ multiplex PCR; in TCRdb, only in-frame clones are kept and a portion is missing. The sample carries 200,000 to 250,000 clones, 25% to 30% recorded once. Sequenced input: central memory CD4+ T cells from blood. These receptors came from a man aged 30 to 45 in good health.

V gene TRBV29-1 combines with J gene TRBJ2-7; the D gene could be TRBD1 or TRBD2 (5 bases each). Germline V lookup: CDR1 SQVTM, CDR2 ANQGSEA. CDR3 length equals 11 residues. V was shortened by 3 bases and J by 9 bases, with 12 bases between the two germline ends. The CDR3 nucleotides are TGCAGCGTTGACCATGGGACGGGGCAGTACTTC. Protein: CSVDHGTGQYF.

CDR3 sequence: CASSLGGTSLTGELFF. The CDR3 DNA reads TGTGCCAGCAGCCTAGGAGGGACTAGCCTTACCGGGGAGCTGTTTTTT. The genes are TRBV5-4 and TRBJ2-2; 9 positions agree with TRBD2. This CDR3 comprises 16 residues. From germline, CDR1 is SGHNT and CDR2 YYREEE (reference sequence). Losses at the gene ends were 4 bases for V and 5 bases for J; bases not matched to a gene: 9.

This clone was picked up a small number of times. DNA of the CDR3: TGTGCCAGCAGCCCTAACCTGGACGGACAAGAGACCCAGTACTTC. Translation: CASSPNLDGQETQYF. The chain links TRBV7-9 to TRBJ2-5; D is undetermined. Looked up from germline, CDR1 is SEHNR and CDR2 is FQNEAQ (reference sequence). The CDR3 extends over 15 amino acids. The ends were cut back, 5 bases at V and 2 bases at J, with 15 bases in the middle.

This chain joins TRBV2 and TRBJ1-4; D not certain. V was clipped by 3 bases and J by 4 bases, with 6 bases between them. Germline values: CDR1 SNHLY, CDR2 FYNNEI. The CDR3 spans 13 residues. DNA of the CDR3: TGTGCCAGCAGTGACAGACGTAATGAAAAACTGTTTTTT. Protein product: CASSDRRNEKLFF.

This clone has more than one count but fewer than ten. The rearrangement joins TRBV7-9 to TRBJ2-5; D possibly corresponds to TRBD1 (6 bases). The CDR3 extends over 17 amino acids. Germline lookup yields CDR1 SEHNR and CDR2 FQNEAQ (reference sequence). Trimming took off 5 bases at V and 0 bases at J, with 19 bases between the two ends. CDR3 sequence: CASSPGESTQYQETQYF. The CDR3, as DNA: TGTGCCAGCAGCCCAGGGGAGTCGACGCAGTACCAAGAGACCCAGTACTTC.

V gene TRBV4-2 combines with J gene TRBJ2-7; D not resolved. V dropped 0 bases and J dropped 6 bases, with 9 bases sitting between them. Germline V CDR1 and CDR2: LGHNA, YNFKEQ. CDR3 size: 13 residues. The DNA of the CDR3 is TGTGCCAGCAGCCAAGAATTGTTGGGCGAGCAGTACTTC. This gives the protein CASSQELLGEQYF.

This clone has more than one count but fewer than ten. V usage is TRBV4-1 and J usage is TRBJ2-1; the D gene could be TRBD1 or TRBD2 (6 bases each). Between the trimmed V and J ends, which lost 4 bases and 1 base, there was a span of 11 bases. Germline loops: CDR1 MGHRA, CDR2 YSYEKL. The length of the CDR3 is 15 residues. This CDR3 is CASSRTGTSYNEQFF. The CDR3 nucleotides are TGCGCCAGCAGCCGAACAGGGACTTCCTACAATGAGCAGTTCTTC.

This clone has only a few counts. Since a much larger clone is just one base distant, this may be a read error. V and J are TRBV5-6 and TRBJ2-3; 7 bases agree with TRBD1. This CDR3 comprises 15 residues. Germline CDR1 SGHDT, CDR2 YYEEEE. V dropped 2 bases and J dropped 6; count of bases not matched to a gene: 9. CDR3 protein: CASSLATGARDTQYF. Written as DNA, the CDR3 is TGTGCCAGCAGCTTAGCCACAGGGGCCCGGGATACGCAGTATTTT.

V is TRBV28 and J is TRBJ1-5; TRBD1 might be the D (5 bases). V was shortened by 3 bases and J by 6 bases, with 6 bases between the two germline ends. The length of the CDR3 is 12 residues. In germline, CDR1 is MDHEN, CDR2 SYDVKM. As DNA, the CDR3 is TGTGCCAGCAGTTTGGGACTTCAGCCCCAGCATTTT. Encoded protein: CASSLGLQPQHF.

V gene TRBV5-1 combines with J gene TRBJ2-7; D remains unclear. The germline V gene encodes CDR1 SGHRS and CDR2 YFSETQ. This CDR3 has 14 amino acids. V dropped 0 bases and J dropped 2 bases, with 9 bases sitting between them. The CDR3 DNA is TGCGCCAGCAGCTTGGCCTCTAGTACCTACGAGCAGTACTTC. Protein sequence: CASSLASSTYEQYF.

The sample holds many counts of this clone. This chain joins TRBV7-2 and TRBJ2-3; the match to TRBD1 covers 7 bases. This CDR3 is built from 15 residues. The germline V gene has CDR1 SGHTA and CDR2 FQGNSA. V shed 3 bases and J 2 bases; nucleotides not matched to a gene: 5. CDR3 DNA sequence: TGTGCCAGCAGCTTGGACAGGCGTAACACAGATACGCAGTATTTT. Its translation is CASSLDRRNTDTQYF.

This clone turned up a few times. The chain is built from TRBV7-2 and TRBJ2-3; 10 bases fit TRBD2. This CDR3 has 15 residues. Germline values: CDR1 SGHTA, CDR2 FQGNSA. V was clipped by 5 bases and J by 6 bases; unmatched bases: 8. The CDR3 region is CASSQLAGIQDTQYF. In nucleotides, the CDR3 is TGTGCCAGCAGCCAACTAGCGGGGATTCAGGATACGCAGTATTTT.

The V call is TRBV5-6, the J call TRBJ1-1; perhaps TRBD1 as D (5 bases). Germline loops: CDR1 SGHDT, CDR2 YYEEEE. This CDR3 region has 17 residues. V was trimmed by 1 base and J by 3 bases, leaving 19 bases between them. The CDR3 protein is CASSLSARALRDTEAFF. In nucleotides, the CDR3 is TGTGCCAGCAGCTTGTCTGCCAGGGCATTGAGGGACACTGAAGCTTTCTTT.

The chain combines TRBV30 with TRBJ1-1, with 7 nucleotides matching TRBD1. CDR1 is GTSNPN, CDR2 SVGIG, per germline (reference sequence). J lost 3 bases, V lost 0 bases, and 4 bases had no gene match. CDR3 size: 14 residues. As DNA, the CDR3 is TGTGCCTGGAGTGTACAGGGACAGCACACTGAAGCTTTCTTT. Translated: CAWSVQGQHTEAFF.

The rearrangement joins TRBV30 to TRBJ2-7, with 8 bases that match TRBD1. After removal of 5 bases from V and 2 bases from J, the junction contained 2 bases not matched to a gene. Germline lookup yields CDR1 GTSNPN and CDR2 SVGIG (reference sequence). The CDR3 covers 12 residues. The CDR3 spells CAWGQGPYEQYF. In nucleotides, the CDR3 is TGTGCCTGGGGACAGGGTCCCTACGAGCAGTACTTC.

The V and J genes are TRBV19 and TRBJ2-1; D is ambiguous. This CDR3 region has 11 residues. V was shortened by 3 bases and J by 10 bases, with 7 bases between the two germline ends. The V gene's germline CDR1 is LNHDA and CDR2 SQIVND (reference sequence). The CDR3 here is CASSIILEQFF. DNA for the CDR3: TGTGCCAGTAGTATCATCCTGGAGCAGTTCTTC.

This clone was seen ten or more times. This chain uses TRBV7-2 with TRBJ2-3; no reliable D call. V shed 6 bases and J shed 2 bases, with 9 bases lying between them. Germline V CDR1 and CDR2: SGHTA, FQGNSA. This CDR3 spans 13 amino acids. CDR3 protein: CASSITTTDTQYF. The CDR3 nucleotides are TGTGCCAGCAGTATAACAACCACAGATACGCAGTATTTT.

The chain combines TRBV30 with TRBJ2-5; the D gene is possibly TRBD2 (6 bases). The CDR3 spans 13 residues. V was pared by 5 bases and J by 1 base, with 11 bases between. The germline gives CDR1 GTSNPN, CDR2 SVGIG (reference sequence). The CDR3 DNA is TGTGCCTGGGCACGGGGGACCCAAGAGACCCAGTACTTC. Residues: CAWARGTQETQYF. Filled out from reference TRBV30 and TRBJ2-5, the complete variable domain reads SQTIHQWPATLVQPVGSPLSLECTVEGTSNPNLYWYRQAAGRGLQLLFYSVGIGQISSEVPQNLSASRPQDRQFILSSKKLLLSDSGFYLCAWARGTQETQYFGPGTRLLVL.

This clone was observed a handful of times. V and J are TRBV21-1 and TRBJ2-1; the table gives TRBD2 as D, unverified against the DNA. TRBV21-1 is a known pseudogene. This CDR3 is built from 15 residues. The CDR3 nucleotides are TGTGCCAGCAGCAAAGGGACTAGCGGAGACAATGAGCAGTTCTTC. As protein: CASSKGTSGDNEQFF.

This chain links TRBV6-5 with TRBJ2-7, with TRBD2 identical over 10 bases. This CDR3 has 16 residues. The V and J ends lost 3 bases and 5 bases, in that order; junction bases with no gene match: 10. In germline, CDR1 is MNHEY, CDR2 SVGAGI. CDR3 sequence (DNA): TGTGCCAGCAGTTATGAATCACTAGCGGGACGCCACGAGCAGTACTTC. Residues: CASSYESLAGRHEQYF.

Many counts were recorded for this clone. This CDR3 is also generated by other DNA sequences in the sample. The chain links TRBV13 to TRBJ1-6; D is uncertain. Between the trimmed V and J ends, which lost 2 bases and 8 bases, there was a span of 4 bases. The CDR3 is made up of 12 amino acids. Germline CDR1 reads PRHDT; CDR2 reads FYEKMQ (reference sequence). This CDR3 reads CASSLSDSPLHF. For the CDR3, the DNA is TGTGCCAGCAGCTTATCAGATTCACCCCTCCACTTT.

In this sample, this clone turned up a few times. The chain couples TRBV2 to TRBJ2-7; D might be TRBD1 (6 bases). The CDR3 has 14 amino acids. CDR1 SNHLY and CDR2 FYNNEI come from the germline V gene. V lost 3 bases and J 3 bases, leaving 12 bases between the germline ends. The CDR3 loop is CASSDRGLYYEQYF. CDR3 coding DNA: TGTGCCAGCAGTGACAGGGGATTGTACTACGAGCAGTACTTC. The full variable domain, with the rest looked up from reference TRBV2 and TRBJ2-7, is EPEVTQTPSHQVTQMGQEVILRCVPISNHLYFYWYRQILGQKVEFLVSFYNNEISEKSEIFDDQFSVERPDGSNFTLKIRSTKLEDSAMYFCASSDRGLYYEQYFGPGTRLTVT.

This chain joins TRBV7-2 and TRBJ2-1, with 12 bases fitting TRBD2. This CDR3 region has 15 residues. Trimming removed 2 bases from V and 12 bases from J; junction bases left unmatched: 8. Germline assignment: CDR1 SGHTA and CDR2 FQGNSA. This CDR3 is CASSLTGTSGLGQFF. The CDR3 nucleotides are TGTGCCAGCAGCTTAACCGGGACTAGCGGGCTGGGGCAGTTCTTC.

The chain employs TRBV7-2 and TRBJ2-1; weak D call: TRBD2 (6 bases). V dropped 1 base and J dropped 2 bases, with 12 bases sitting between them. This CDR3 has 16 amino acids. Germline-derived CDR1 and CDR2 are SGHTA and FQGNSA. The CDR3 protein is CASSLVSAGTYNEQFF. The CDR3, as DNA: TGTGCCAGCAGCTTAGTATCGGCGGGGACCTACAATGAGCAGTTCTTC.

The chain combines TRBV11-2 with TRBJ1-5; unclear D gene. This CDR3 region has 13 residues. Germline lookup yields CDR1 SGHAT and CDR2 FQNNGV. V lost 2 bases and J 7 bases, leaving 9 bases between the germline ends. CDR3: CASSLSEEQPQHF. The CDR3 bases are TGTGCCAGCAGCTTATCGGAGGAACAGCCCCAGCATTTT.